Below are 9 T cell receptor beta chains sequenced from a single sample in a study of metastatic and nonmetastatic thyroid tumors. MiXCR re-clonotyped the PCR reads for TCRdb. The sample holds about 29,000 clones, roughly 15% seen once. There were no patients who had received any treatment before thyroid surgery. The sequenced sample was blood. These TCRs come from a female donor with papillary thyroid cancer or a benign thyroid nodule (not recorded which). Some clones in this sample may be carry-over from other donors' samples.

This clone has ten or more counts. The chain joins TRBV7-3 to TRBJ2-1; D uncertain. The length of the CDR3 is 13 residues. The V gene lost 2 bases and the J gene lost 6 bases, with 8 bases spanning the gap. Germline lookup yields CDR1 SGHTA and CDR2 FQGTGA. CDR3 loop: CASSLLSGNEQFF. CDR3 bases: TGTGCCAGCAGCTTATTATCGGGCAATGAGCAGTTCTTC. Together with reference TRBV7-3 and TRBJ2-1, the CDR3 gives the full variable domain: GAGVSQTPSNKVTEKGKYVELRCDPISGHTALYWYRQSLGQGPEFLIYFQGTGAADDSGLPNDRFFAVRPEGSVSTLKIQRTERGDSAVYLCASSLLSGNEQFFGPGTRLTVL.

Ten or more counts support this clone. This chain links TRBV2 with TRBJ1-3; no clear D. The germline CDR1 and CDR2 sequences are SNHLY and FYNNEI. Trimming took off 6 bases at V and 0 bases at J, with 3 bases between the two ends. The CDR3 spans 12 residues. CDR3 protein: CASRISGNTIYF. In DNA form, the CDR3 reads TGTGCCAGCAGGATCTCTGGAAACACCATATATTTT. Combining the CDR3 with reference TRBV2 and TRBJ1-3 gives the whole variable domain EPEVTQTPSHQVTQMGQEVILRCVPISNHLYFYWYRQILGQKVEFLVSFYNNEISEKSEIFDDQFSVERPDGSNFTLKIRSTKLEDSAMYFCASRISGNTIYFGEGSWLTVV.

The chain couples TRBV4-1 to TRBJ2-2; 13 bases fit TRBD2. The CDR3 has 17 amino acids. V lost 11 bases to trimming and J lost 5 bases; unmatched junction nucleotides: 14. Germline loops: CDR1 MGHRA, CDR2 YSYEKL. The CDR3 coding sequence is TGCGCCGCAGCACGCACTAGCGGGAGGGCCCGAACCGGGGAGCTGTTTTTT. It yields the protein CAAARTSGRARTGELFF.

Concerning this clone itself: A much larger clone differs by one base, so this may be a read error. The chain recombines TRBV5-1 with TRBJ2-4; TRBD1 matches 7 bases. Unmatched junction bases numbered 9, after V lost 0 bases and J lost 9 bases. This CDR3 spans 15 amino acids. Germline assignment: CDR1 SGHRS and CDR2 YFSETQ. The CDR3 DNA reads TGCGCCAGCAGCTTGGCAGGAAAGGGGGCAGGCATTCAGTACTTC. This codes for CASSLAGKGAGIQYF.

This clone was seen repeatedly, ten times or more. The rearrangement uses TRBV4-2 and TRBJ1-5; TRBD1 matches 8 bases. The CDR3 runs to 15 residues. Germline V gene lookup returns CDR1 LGHNA and CDR2 YNFKEQ. V shed 0 bases, J shed 5 bases, and the junction held 3 bases outside the gene matches. CDR3 sequence: CASSQDGQGDQPQHF. CDR3 DNA: TGTGCCAGCAGCCAAGACGGACAGGGTGATCAGCCCCAGCATTTT.

Many counts were recorded for this clone. CDR3 sequence: CASSLGGWEQYF. CDR3 nucleotides: TGTGCCAGCAGCCTAGGGGGTTGGGAGCAGTACTTC. The chain recombines TRBV7-9 with TRBJ2-7, with D possibly being TRBD1 (6 bases). The CDR3 runs to 12 residues. V lost 5 bases to trimming and J lost 7 bases, with 12 bases between them. Germline V gene lookup returns CDR1 SEHNR and CDR2 FQNEAQ (reference sequence).

This clone was seen only a few times. The junction differs from germline at one of its ends, possibly a read error. The chain links TRBV7-2 to TRBJ2-5; no clear D gene. Germline CDR1 is SGHTA and CDR2 is FQGNSA. This CDR3 comprises 13 residues. CDR3 residues: CASSFAAIETQCF. CDR3 coding DNA: TGTGCCAGCAGCTTTGCCGCGATAGAGACCCAGTGCTTC.

On this clone: A clone one base away is much larger, so this may be a read error. This chain links TRBV12-3 or TRBV12-4 with TRBJ2-3, with 13 bases matching TRBD2. CDR3 length: 19 residues. Germline trimming cut 1 base from V and 2 bases from J; bases unmatched to any gene: 9. The CDR3 nucleotides are TGTGCCAGCAGTTTAGGGACTAGCGGGAGCCACGGCATCACAGATACGCAGTATTTT. Translated, it gives CASSLGTSGSHGITDTQYF.

In this sample, this clone turned up many times. The chain uses TRBV5-1 and TRBJ2-3, with TRBD2 matching 9 bases. The V and J ends lost 0 bases and 2 bases, in that order; junction bases with no gene match: 7. This CDR3 has 17 amino acids. CDR1 SGHRS and CDR2 YFSETQ come from the germline V gene. The CDR3 bases are TGCGCCAGCAGCTTGGGGGCTAGCGGGACCCCCACAGATACGCAGTATTTT. Translation gives CASSLGASGTPTDTQYF.